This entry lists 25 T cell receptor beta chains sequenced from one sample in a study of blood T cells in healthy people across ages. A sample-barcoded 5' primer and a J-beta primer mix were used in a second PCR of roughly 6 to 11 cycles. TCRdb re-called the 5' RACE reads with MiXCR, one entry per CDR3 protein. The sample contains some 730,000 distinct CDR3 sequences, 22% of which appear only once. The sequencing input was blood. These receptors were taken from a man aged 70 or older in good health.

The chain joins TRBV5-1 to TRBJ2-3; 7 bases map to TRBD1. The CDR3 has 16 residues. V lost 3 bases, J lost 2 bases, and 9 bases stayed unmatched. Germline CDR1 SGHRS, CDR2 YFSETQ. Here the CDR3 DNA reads TGCGCCAGCAGCTCGGTACAGGGGTGGGCCACAGATACGCAGTATTTT. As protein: CASSSVQGWATDTQYF. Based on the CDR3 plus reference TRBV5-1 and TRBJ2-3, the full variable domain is KAGVTQTPRYLIKTRGQQVTLSCSPISGHRSVSWYQQTPGQGLQFLFEYFSETQRNKGNFPGRFSGRQFSNSRSEMNVSTLELGDSALYLCASSSVQGWATDTQYFGPGTRLTVL.

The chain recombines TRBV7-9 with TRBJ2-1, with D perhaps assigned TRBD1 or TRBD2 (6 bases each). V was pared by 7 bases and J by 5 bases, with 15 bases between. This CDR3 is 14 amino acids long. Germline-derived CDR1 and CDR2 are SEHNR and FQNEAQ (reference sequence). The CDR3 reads CASTVGGTHNEQFF. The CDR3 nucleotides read TGTGCCAGCACTGTGGGCGGGACACACAATGAGCAGTTCTTC.

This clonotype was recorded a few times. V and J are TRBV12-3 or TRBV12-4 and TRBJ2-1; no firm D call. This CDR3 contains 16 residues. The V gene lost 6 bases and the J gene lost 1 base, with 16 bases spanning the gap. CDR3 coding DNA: TGTGCCAGCAGCCCCCAGCGTCTCAGGTCCTACAATGAGCAGTTCTTC. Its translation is CASSPQRLRSYNEQFF.

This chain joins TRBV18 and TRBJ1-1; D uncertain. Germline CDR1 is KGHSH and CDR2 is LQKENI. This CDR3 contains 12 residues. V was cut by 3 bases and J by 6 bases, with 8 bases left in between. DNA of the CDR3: TGTGCCAGCTCACCCCGTCTGCCTGAAGCTTTCTTT. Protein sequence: CASSPRLPEAFF.

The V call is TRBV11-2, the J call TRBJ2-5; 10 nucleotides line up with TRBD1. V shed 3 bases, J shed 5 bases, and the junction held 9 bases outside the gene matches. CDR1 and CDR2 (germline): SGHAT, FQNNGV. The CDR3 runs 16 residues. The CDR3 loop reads CASSFSTGTGVETQYF. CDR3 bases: TGTGCCAGCAGCTTTTCCACCGGGACAGGGGTTGAGACCCAGTACTTC.

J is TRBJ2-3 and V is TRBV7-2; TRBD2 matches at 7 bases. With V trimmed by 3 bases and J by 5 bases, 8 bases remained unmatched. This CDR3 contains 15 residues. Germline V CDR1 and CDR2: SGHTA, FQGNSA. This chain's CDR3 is CASSFWDYQKDTQYF. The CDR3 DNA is TGTGCCAGCAGCTTTTGGGACTACCAAAAAGATACGCAGTATTTT.

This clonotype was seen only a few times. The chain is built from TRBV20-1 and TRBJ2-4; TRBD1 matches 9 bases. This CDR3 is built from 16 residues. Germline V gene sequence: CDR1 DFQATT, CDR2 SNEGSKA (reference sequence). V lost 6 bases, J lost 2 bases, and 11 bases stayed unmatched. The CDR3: CSALRGDRVSKNIQYF. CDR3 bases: TGCAGTGCACTCAGGGGGGACAGGGTGTCCAAAAACATTCAGTACTTC.

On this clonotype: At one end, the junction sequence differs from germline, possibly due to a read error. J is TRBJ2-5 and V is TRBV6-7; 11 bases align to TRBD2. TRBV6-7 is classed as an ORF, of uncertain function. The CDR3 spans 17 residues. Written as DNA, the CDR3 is TGTACCAGCAGTTACCCAAGACTAGCGGGGATTCAAGAGACCCAGTACTTC. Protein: CTSSYPRLAGIQETQYF.

The CDR3 DNA sequence: TGTGCCAGCAGTGACGACCTGACAGGGAGGCCCTACAATGAGCAGTTCTTC. Amino acids: CASSDDLTGRPYNEQFF. The chain couples TRBV2 to TRBJ2-1; weak D call: TRBD1 (7 bases). Trimming removed 3 bases from V and 2 bases from J, with 17 bases in between. Germline loops: CDR1 SNHLY, CDR2 FYNNEI. This CDR3 region has 17 residues. The full variable domain, completed using reference TRBV2 and TRBJ2-1, is EPEVTQTPSHQVTQMGQEVILRCVPISNHLYFYWYRQILGQKVEFLVSFYNNEISEKSEIFDDQFSVERPDGSNFTLKIRSTKLEDSAMYFCASSDDLTGRPYNEQFFGPGTRLTVL.

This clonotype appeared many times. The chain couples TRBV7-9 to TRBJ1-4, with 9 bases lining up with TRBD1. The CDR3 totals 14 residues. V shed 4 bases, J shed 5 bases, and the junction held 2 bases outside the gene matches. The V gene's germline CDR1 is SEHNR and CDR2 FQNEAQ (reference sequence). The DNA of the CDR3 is TGTGCCAGCAGCTCCGGGACAGGGAATGAAAAACTGTTTTTT. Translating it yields CASSSGTGNEKLFF. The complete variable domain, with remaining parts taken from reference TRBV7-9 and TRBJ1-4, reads DTGVSQNPRHKITKRGQNVTFRCDPISEHNRLYWYRQTLGQGPEFLTYFQNEAQLEKSRLLSDRFSAERPKGSFSTLEIQRTEQGDSAMYLCASSSGTGNEKLFFGSGTQLSVL.

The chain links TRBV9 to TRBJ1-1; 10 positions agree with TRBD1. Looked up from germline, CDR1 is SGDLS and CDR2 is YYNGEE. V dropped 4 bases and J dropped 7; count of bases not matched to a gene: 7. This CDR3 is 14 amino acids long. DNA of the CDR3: TGTGCCAGCAGCACAGGACAGGGGGTCCGTGAAGCTTTCTTT. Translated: CASSTGQGVREAFF.

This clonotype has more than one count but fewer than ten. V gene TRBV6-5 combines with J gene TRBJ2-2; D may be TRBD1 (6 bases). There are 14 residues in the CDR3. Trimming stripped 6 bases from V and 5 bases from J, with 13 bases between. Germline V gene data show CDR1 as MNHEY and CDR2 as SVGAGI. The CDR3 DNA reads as TGTGCCAGCAGCCGAAACACAGGGACCGGGGAGCTGTTTTTT. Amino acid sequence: CASSRNTGTGELFF.

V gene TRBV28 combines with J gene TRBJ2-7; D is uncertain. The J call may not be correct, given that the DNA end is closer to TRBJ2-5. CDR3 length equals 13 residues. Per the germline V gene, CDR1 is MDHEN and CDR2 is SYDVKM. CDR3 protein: CASSLWKWETQYF. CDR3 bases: TGTGCCAGCAGTTTATGGAAGTGGGAGACCCAGTACTTC.

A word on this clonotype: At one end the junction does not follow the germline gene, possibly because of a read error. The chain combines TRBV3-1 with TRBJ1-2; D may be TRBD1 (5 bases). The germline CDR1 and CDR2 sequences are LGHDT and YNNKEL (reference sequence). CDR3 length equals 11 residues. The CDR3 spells CASSQGVGRTF. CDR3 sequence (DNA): TGTGCCAGTAGCCAAGGGGTCGGGAGAACCTTC.

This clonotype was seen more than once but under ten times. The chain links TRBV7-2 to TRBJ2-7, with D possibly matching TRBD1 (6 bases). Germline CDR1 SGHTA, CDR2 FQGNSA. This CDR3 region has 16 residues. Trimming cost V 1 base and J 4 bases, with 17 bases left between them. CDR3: CASSLGGTHTRYEQYV. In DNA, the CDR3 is TGTGCCAGCAGCTTAGGGGGGACACACACAAGGTACGAGCAGTACGTC.

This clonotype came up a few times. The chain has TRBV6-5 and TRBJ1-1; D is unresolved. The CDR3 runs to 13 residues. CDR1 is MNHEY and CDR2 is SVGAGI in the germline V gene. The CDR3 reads CASERSTDTEAFF. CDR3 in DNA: TGTGCGAGCGAGAGGAGCACGGACACTGAAGCTTTCTTT.

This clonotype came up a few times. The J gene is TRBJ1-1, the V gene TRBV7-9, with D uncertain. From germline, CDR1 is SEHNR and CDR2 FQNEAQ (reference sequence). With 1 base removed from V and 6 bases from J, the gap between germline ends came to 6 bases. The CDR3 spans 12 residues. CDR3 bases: TGTGCCAGCAGCTTAGTCAATGCTGAAGCTTTCTTT. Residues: CASSLVNAEAFF.

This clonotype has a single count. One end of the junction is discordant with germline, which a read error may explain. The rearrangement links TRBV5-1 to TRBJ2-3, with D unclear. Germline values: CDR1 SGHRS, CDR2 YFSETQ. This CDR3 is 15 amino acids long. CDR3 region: CVSSLARLGTDTQYF. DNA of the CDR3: TGCGTCAGCAGCTTGGCCCGTCTTGGCACAGATACGCAGTATTTT.

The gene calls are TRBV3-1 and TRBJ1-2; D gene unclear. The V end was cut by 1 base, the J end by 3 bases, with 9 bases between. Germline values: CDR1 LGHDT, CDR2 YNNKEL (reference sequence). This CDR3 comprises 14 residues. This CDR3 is CASSQAPGDYGYTF. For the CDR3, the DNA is TGTGCCAGCAGCCAAGCCCCGGGCGACTATGGCTACACCTTC.

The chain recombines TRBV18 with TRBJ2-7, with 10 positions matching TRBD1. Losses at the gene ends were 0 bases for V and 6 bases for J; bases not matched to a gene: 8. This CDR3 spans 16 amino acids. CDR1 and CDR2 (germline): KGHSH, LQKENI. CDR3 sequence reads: CASSPPIGTGAPEQYF. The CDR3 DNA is TGTGCCAGCTCACCACCGATTGGGACAGGGGCTCCCGAGCAGTACTTC. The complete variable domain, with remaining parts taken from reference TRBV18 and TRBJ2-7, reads NAGVMQNPRHLVRRRGQEARLRCSPMKGHSHVYWYRQLPEEGLKFMVYLQKENIIDESGMPKERFSAEFPKEGPSILRIQQVVRGDSAAYFCASSPPIGTGAPEQYFGPGTRLTVT.

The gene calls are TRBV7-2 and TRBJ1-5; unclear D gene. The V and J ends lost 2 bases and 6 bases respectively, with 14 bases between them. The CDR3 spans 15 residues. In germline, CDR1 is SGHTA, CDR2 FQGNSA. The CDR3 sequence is CASSLPLDSGQPQHF. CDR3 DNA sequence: TGTGCCAGCAGCTTACCGCTAGACTCGGGTCAGCCCCAGCATTTT.

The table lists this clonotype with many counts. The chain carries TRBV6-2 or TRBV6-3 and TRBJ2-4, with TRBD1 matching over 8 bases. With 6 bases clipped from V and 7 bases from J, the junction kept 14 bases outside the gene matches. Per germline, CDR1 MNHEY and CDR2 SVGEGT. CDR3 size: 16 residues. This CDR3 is CASRHLKTGVENIQYF. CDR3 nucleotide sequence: TGTGCCAGCAGACACCTCAAGACAGGGGTGGAGAACATTCAGTACTTC.

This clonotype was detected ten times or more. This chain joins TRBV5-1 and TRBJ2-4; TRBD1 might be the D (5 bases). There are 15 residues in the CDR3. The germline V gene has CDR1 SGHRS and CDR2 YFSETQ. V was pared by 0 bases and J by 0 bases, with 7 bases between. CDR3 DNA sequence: TGCGCCAGCAGCTTGGGGCAGGGAGCCAAAAACATTCAGTACTTC. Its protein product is CASSLGQGAKNIQYF.

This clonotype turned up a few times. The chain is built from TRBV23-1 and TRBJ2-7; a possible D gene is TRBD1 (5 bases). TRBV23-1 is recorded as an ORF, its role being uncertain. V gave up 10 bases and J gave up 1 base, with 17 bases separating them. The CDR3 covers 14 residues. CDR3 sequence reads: CAIRPETESYEQYV. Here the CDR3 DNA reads TGCGCCATACGACCCGAGACAGAATCCTACGAGCAGTACGTC.

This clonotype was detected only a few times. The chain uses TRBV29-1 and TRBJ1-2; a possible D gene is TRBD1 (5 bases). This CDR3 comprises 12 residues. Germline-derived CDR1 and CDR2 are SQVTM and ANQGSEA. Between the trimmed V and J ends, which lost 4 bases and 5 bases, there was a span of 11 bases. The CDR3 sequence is CSVGGVEYGYTF. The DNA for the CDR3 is TGCAGCGTTGGAGGGGTAGAGTATGGCTACACCTTC.